The 5 T cell receptor beta chains below all came from one sample that was sequenced in a study of T-cell reconstitution after alpha-beta-depleted transplantation in children (dated by TCRdb to about 2016). The treatment or condition tag for this specimen amounts to: allogeneic hematopoietic cell transplantation with graft depleted of TCRalphabeta T cells and CD19 B cells. The library was obtained by PCR. Sequencing relied on an Illumina HiSeq 2500. To normalize quantification of the TCRbeta repertoire, the TCR libraries were built with molecular barcoding that relied on unique molecular identifiers. TCRdb reworked the public reads: Q25 trimming with fastp, MiXCR clone assembly, productive beta chains retained. CDR3 protein duplicates are merged, each entry listing the most common genes and DNA. This sample has about 240,000 distinct CDR3 sequences in its table, and about 25% of those were observed once. The leading ten clones occupy around 2.5% of the sample.

Source: PBMCs, taken before TCRalphabeta/CD19-depleted stem cell transplant. The source of these receptors is a girl aged 2-10 years with Fanconi anemia, due to receive a stem cell transplant.

This clonotype was counted a few times. V and J are TRBV5-1 and TRBJ2-7; tentative D call: TRBD1 (6 bases). Trimming removed 4 bases from V and 2 bases from J, with 16 bases in between. The CDR3 has 15 amino acids. Per germline, CDR1 SGHRS and CDR2 YFSETQ. CDR3 sequence (DNA): TGCGCCAGCAGCCCCACAGGGTCCAGGGCCTACGAGCAGTACTTC. Translated, it gives CASSPTGSRAYEQYF. The whole variable domain, remainder taken from reference TRBV5-1 and TRBJ2-7, is KAGVTQTPRYLIKTRGQQVTLSCSPISGHRSVSWYQQTPGQGLQFLFEYFSETQRNKGNFPGRFSGRQFSNSRSEMNVSTLELGDSALYLCASSPTGSRAYEQYFGPGTRLTVT.

This clonotype was observed a handful of times. This chain joins TRBV18 and TRBJ2-3; D may be TRBD1 or TRBD2 (5 bases each). CDR1 and CDR2 (germline): KGHSH, LQKENI. The V gene lost 0 bases and the J gene lost 3 bases, with 19 bases spanning the gap. The CDR3 runs 18 residues. CDR3 in amino acids: CASSPPGHPTRETDTQYF. The CDR3 DNA reads TGTGCCAGCTCACCACCCGGACACCCGACCAGGGAGACAGATACGCAGTATTTT.

This clonotype showed up many times. V is TRBV29-1 and J is TRBJ2-3; D is unresolved. V lost 6 bases and J 2 bases, leaving 15 bases between the germline ends. CDR3 length: 14 residues. CDR1 is SQVTM and CDR2 is ANQGSEA in the germline V gene. In DNA form, the CDR3 reads TGCAGCGTCGCTGGACGGCATTACACAGATACGCAGTATTTT. Translating gives CSVAGRHYTDTQYF.

V and J are TRBV28 and TRBJ2-7, with 7 bases that match TRBD1. The length of the CDR3 is 14 residues. The germline V gene has CDR1 MDHEN and CDR2 SYDVKM. V trimming: 2 bases; J trimming: 5 bases; junction bases outside the gene matches: 6. Here the CDR3 DNA reads TGTGCCAGCAGTTTAATTTCTACAGGGGACGAGCAGTACTTC. This codes for CASSLISTGDEQYF.

V usage is TRBV7-9 and J usage is TRBJ1-4; no clear D. V was clipped by 10 bases and J by 6 bases, with 15 bases between them. Germline loops: CDR1 SEHNR, CDR2 FQNEAQ (reference sequence). The CDR3 runs to 13 residues. In nucleotides, the CDR3 is TGTGCCATCCCATACAAGGAGGATGAAAAACTGTTTTTT. It specifies CAIPYKEDEKLFF.